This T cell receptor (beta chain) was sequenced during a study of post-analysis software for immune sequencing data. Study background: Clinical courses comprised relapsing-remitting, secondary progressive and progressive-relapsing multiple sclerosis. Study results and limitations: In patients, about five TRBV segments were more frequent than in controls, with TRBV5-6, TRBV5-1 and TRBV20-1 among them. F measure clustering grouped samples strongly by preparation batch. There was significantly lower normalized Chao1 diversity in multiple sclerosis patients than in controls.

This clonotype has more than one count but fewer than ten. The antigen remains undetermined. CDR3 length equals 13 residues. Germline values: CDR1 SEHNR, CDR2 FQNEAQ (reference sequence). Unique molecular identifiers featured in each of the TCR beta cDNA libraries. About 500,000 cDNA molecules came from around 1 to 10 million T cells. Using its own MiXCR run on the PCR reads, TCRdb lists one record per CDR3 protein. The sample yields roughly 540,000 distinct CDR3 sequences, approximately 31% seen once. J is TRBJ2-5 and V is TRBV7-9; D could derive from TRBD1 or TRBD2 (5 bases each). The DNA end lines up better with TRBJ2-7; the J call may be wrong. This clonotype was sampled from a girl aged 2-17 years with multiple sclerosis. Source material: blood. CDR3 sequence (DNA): TGTGCCAGCAGCCCCCCCGGGGCTGGCGAGCAGTACTTC. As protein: CASSPPGAGEQYF.